Listed below are T cell receptor beta chains from one sample, sequenced in a study of neurological immune-mediated disorders. TCRdb reanalysed the 5' RACE reads using MiXCR and keeps one entry per CDR3 protein. The repertoire consists of more than 50,000 distinct CDR3 sequences, with about 4.2% occurring once and the leading ten covering 1.3%. Sequencing used PBMCs. These receptors all come from a man between 25 and 39 years old with multiple sclerosis. The CDR3 runs from the conserved cysteine through the conserved F or W.

TRBV5-5,CASSWGVGYEQYF
TRBV7-2,CASSLEDNYNSPLHF
TRBV5-1,CASSLAGNGEKLFF
TRBV20-1,CSARGGLGYTGELFF
TRBV7-7,CASSPTGGAEQYF
TRBV7-8,CASSPSGRDQETQYF
TRBV5-1,CASSLNTGGNEKLFF
TRBV28,CASRSRDRGLNEQFF
TRBV28,CASSLSTGGLYEQYF
TRBV11-2,CASSSPFGGNTGELFF
TRBV6-6,CASRGKDEKLFF
TRBV20-1,CSATWTGSTDTQYF
TRBV20-1,CSARGKGYEKLFF